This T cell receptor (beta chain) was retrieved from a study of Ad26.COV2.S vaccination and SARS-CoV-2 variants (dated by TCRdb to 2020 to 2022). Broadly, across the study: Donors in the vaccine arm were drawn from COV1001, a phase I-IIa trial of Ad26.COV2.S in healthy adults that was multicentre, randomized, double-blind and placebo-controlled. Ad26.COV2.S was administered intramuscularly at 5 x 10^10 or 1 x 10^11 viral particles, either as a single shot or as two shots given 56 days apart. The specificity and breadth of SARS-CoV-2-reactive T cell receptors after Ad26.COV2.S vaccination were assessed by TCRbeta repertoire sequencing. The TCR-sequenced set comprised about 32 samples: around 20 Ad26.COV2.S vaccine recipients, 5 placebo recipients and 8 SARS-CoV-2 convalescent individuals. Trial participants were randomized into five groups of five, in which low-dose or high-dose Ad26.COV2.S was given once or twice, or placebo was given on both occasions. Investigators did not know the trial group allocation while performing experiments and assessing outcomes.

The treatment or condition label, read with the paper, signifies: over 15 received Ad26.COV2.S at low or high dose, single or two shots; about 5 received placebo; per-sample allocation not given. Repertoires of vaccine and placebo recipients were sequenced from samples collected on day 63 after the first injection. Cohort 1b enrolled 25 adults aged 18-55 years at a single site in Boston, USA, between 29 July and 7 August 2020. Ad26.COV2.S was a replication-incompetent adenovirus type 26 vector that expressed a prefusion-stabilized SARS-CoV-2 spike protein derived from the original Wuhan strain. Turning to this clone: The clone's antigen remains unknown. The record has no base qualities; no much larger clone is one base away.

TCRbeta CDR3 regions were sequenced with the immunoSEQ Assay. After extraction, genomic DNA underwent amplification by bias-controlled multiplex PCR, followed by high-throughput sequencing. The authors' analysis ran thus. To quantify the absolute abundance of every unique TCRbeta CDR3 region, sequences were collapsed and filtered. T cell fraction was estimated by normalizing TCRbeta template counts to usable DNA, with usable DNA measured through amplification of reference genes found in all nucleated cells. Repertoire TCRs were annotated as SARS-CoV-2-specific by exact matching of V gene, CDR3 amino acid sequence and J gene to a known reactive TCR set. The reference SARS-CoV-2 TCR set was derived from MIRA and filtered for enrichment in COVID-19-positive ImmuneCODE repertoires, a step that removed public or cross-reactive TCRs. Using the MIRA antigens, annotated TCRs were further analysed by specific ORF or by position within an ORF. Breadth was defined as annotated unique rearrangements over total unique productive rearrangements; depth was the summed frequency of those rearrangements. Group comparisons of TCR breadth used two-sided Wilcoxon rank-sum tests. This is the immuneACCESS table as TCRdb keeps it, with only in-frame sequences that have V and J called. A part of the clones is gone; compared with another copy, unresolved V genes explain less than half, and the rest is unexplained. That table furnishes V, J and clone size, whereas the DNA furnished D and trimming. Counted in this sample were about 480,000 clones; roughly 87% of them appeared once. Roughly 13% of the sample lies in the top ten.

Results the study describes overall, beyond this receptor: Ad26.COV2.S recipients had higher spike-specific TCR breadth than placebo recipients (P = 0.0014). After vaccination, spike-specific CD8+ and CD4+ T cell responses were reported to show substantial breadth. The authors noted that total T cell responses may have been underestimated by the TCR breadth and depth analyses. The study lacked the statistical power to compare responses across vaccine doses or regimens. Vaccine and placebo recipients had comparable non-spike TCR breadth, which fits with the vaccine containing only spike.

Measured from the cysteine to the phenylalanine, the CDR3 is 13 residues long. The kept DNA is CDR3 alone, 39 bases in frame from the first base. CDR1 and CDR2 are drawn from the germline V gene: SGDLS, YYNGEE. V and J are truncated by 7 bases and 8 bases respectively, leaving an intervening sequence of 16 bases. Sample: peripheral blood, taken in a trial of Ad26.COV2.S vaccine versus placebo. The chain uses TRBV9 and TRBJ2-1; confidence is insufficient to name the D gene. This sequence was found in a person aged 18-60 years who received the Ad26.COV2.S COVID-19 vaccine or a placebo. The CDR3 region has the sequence CASSHYPSYEQFF. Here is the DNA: TGTGCCAGCTCCCACTACCCTTCTTATGAGCAGTTCTTC.